These 9 T cell receptor beta chains were sequenced from one sample in a study of CD8+ T cells in alopecia areata. cDNA reverse transcribed from extracted RNA served as the sequencing template. Only in-frame clones appear in the TCRdb table, and some are missing; sequencing was by immunoSEQ multiplex PCR. The sample includes about 100,000 clones, 55% to 75% of them seen just once. Indicated treatment: oral pan-JAK inhibitor, 5-10 mg twice daily. The sample consisted of CD8+ T cells sorted from blood, taken at approximately week 60, from a patient treated with tofacitinib. These receptors were collected from a human donor with alopecia areata.

This clone has a single count. The rearrangement uses TRBV5-1 and TRBJ1-4, with 7 bases fitting TRBD1. Germline V lookup: CDR1 SGHRS, CDR2 YFSETQ. CDR3 length: 14 residues. The V gene end was trimmed by 5 bases and the J gene end by 6 bases; junction bases not matched to a gene: 7. CDR3 nucleotide sequence: TGCGCCAGCAGGACACAGGGGCCAGATGAAAAACTGTTTTTT. Translating it yields CASRTQGPDEKLFF.

This clone occurred a few times. The chain recombines TRBV5-4 with TRBJ2-7; D might be TRBD2 (6 bases). The CDR3 length is 12 residues. V was clipped by 4 bases and J by 6 bases, with 11 bases between them. CDR1 SGHNT and CDR2 YYREEE come from the germline V gene (reference sequence). In DNA, the CDR3 is TGTGCCAGCAGCCGAGGAGGGGTCGAGCAGTACTTC. Residues: CASSRGGVEQYF.

As to this clone: Compared with germline, one end of the junction differs, possibly owing to a read error. The chain couples TRBV15 to TRBJ1-2; D is perhaps TRBD1 (5 bases). Germline loops: CDR1 LNHNV, CDR2 YYDKDF (reference sequence). The CDR3 extends over 13 amino acids. The CDR3 sequence is CATSRDRATGRSF. In DNA, the CDR3 is TGTGCCACCAGCAGAGATCGGGCCACGGGGCGGTCCTTC. The entire variable domain, with the rest obtained from reference TRBV15 and TRBJ1-2, is as follows: DAMVIQNPRYQVTQFGKPVTLSCSQTLNHNVMYWYQQKSSQAPKLLFHYYDKDFNNEADTPDNFQSRRPNTSFCFLDIRSPGLGDTAMYLCATSRDRATGRSFGSGTRLTVV.

The sample holds many counts of this clone. The genes are TRBV29-1 and TRBJ2-3; TRBD1 or TRBD2 may be the D gene (5 bases each). Deletions cut 2 bases from V and 4 bases from J, with 16 bases between. The V gene's germline CDR1 is SQVTM and CDR2 ANQGSEA. The CDR3 is made up of 15 amino acids. CDR3 sequence reads: CSVEKRGDEADTQYF. CDR3 DNA sequence: TGCAGCGTTGAAAAACGAGGGGATGAGGCAGATACGCAGTATTTT.

This chain uses TRBV30 with TRBJ1-1; 7 nucleotides match TRBD1. Germline lookup yields CDR1 GTSNPN and CDR2 SVGIG (reference sequence). This CDR3 is built from 15 residues. V shed 3 bases and J 10 bases; nucleotides not matched to a gene: 17. The CDR3, as DNA: TGTGCCTGGAGGTACTGGACAGGCGATCGAAATGGAGCTTTCTTT. It specifies CAWRYWTGDRNGAFF.

The V call is TRBV27, the J call TRBJ2-7; D gene ambiguous. Trimming took 3 bases from V and 0 from J, leaving 9 bases between them. There are 14 residues in the CDR3. Looked up from germline, CDR1 is MNHEY and CDR2 is SMNVEV (reference sequence). DNA for the CDR3: TGTGCCAGCAGTTTCTCCGAGAGCTCCTACGAGCAGTACTTC. Protein product: CASSFSESSYEQYF.

The genes are TRBV2 and TRBJ1-5; D is perhaps TRBD1 (5 bases). Germline V lookup: CDR1 SNHLY, CDR2 FYNNEI. The CDR3 has 15 amino acids. V lost 6 bases, J lost 4 bases, and 16 bases lay in between. DNA for the CDR3: TGTGCCAGCAGCGGGGCAGGGACGGGAAATCAGCCCCAGCATTTT. It specifies CASSGAGTGNQPQHF.

This clone was seen a single time. The chain links TRBV5-1 to TRBJ1-1; tentative D call: TRBD1 (6 bases). Germline CDR1 SGHRS, CDR2 YFSETQ. The CDR3 is 14 amino acids. V dropped 4 bases and J dropped 10 bases, with 20 bases sitting between them. This chain's CDR3 is CASSGGQSSLGAFF. The CDR3 nucleotides are TGCGCCAGCAGCGGTGGACAGTCCTCCTTGGGAGCTTTCTTT.

This clone was seen only a few times. The chain combines TRBV27 with TRBJ2-3, with D uncertain. The V end was cut by 7 bases, the J end by 5 bases, with 4 bases between. The CDR3 is 10 residues long. Per the germline V gene, CDR1 is MNHEY and CDR2 is SMNVEV (reference sequence). CDR3 bases: TGTGCCAGCACGAAAGATACGCAGTATTTT. This encodes CASTKDTQYF.